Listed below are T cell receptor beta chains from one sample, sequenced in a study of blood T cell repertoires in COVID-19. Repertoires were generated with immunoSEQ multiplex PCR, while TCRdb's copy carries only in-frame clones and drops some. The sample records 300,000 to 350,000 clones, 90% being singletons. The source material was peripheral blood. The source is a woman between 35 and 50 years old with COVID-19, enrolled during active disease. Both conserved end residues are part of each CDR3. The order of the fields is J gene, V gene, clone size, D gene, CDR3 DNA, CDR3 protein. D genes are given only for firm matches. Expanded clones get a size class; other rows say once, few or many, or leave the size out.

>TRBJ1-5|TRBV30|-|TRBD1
TGTGCCTGGAGTGGAGGACAGGGACCCAATCAGCCCCAGCATTTT
CAWSGGQGPNQPQHF
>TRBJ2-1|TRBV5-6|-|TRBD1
TGTGCCAGCAGCTTCCGCGGGACAGGGGTACAGTTCTTC
CASSFRGTGVQFF
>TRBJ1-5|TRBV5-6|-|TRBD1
TGTGCCAGCAGCATTGTAGGGGGCGGGAGCAATCAGCCCCAGCATTTT
CASSIVGGGSNQPQHF
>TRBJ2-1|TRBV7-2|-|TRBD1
TGTGCCAGCAGCTCGACCCGACAGGGGCGACTTAATGAGCAGTTCTTC
CASSSTRQGRLNEQFF
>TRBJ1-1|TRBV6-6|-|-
TGTGCCAGCAGCTTAATCGAACGGGTGTTT
CASSLIERVF
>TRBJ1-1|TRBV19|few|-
TGTGCCAGTAAGAACAGGGTTGGCACTGAAGCTTTCTTT
CASKNRVGTEAFF
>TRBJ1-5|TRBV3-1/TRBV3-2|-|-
TGTGCCAGTCTCGAGCCCACTTACAGGGACGATCAGCCCCAGCATTTT
CASLEPTYRDDQPQHF
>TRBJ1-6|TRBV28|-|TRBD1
TGTGCCAGCAGTTCTTACGGACAGGGGAATAATTCACCCCTCCACTTT
CASSSYGQGNNSPLHF
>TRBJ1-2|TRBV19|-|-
TGTGCCAGTAGTATAGGAATTCAGGGATCCGTTTTGTATGGCTACACCTTC
CASSIGIQGSVLYGYTF
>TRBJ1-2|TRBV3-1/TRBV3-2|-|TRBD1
TGTGCCAGCAACTCTGGGACAGACTATGGCTACACCTTC
CASNSGTDYGYTF
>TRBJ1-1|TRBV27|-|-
TGTGCCAGCAGTTTATCGAGGGACTTTGAAGCTTTCTTT
CASSLSRDFEAFF
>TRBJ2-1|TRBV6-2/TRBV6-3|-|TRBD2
TGTGCCAGCAGTTACAATCTAGCGGGAGGGAAAGAGGGCTACAATGAGCAGTTCTTC
CASSYNLAGGKEGYNEQFF
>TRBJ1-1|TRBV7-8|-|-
TGTGCCAGCAGCTTTGGGGGGGGACCTTTCTTT
CASSFGGGPFF
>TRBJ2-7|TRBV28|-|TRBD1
TGTGCCAGCAGTTTTTTGCAGGGGACAGGGACCTACGAGCAGTACTTC
CASSFLQGTGTYEQYF
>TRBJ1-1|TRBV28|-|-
TGTGCCAGCAGAGGCCAGGGAAGGGTCACTGAAGCTTTCTTT
CASRGQGRVTEAFF
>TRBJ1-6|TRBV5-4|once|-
TGTGCCAGCAGCGCCACACGGGATGGGTCACCCCTCCACTTT
CASSATRDGSPLHF
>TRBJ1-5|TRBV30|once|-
TGTGCCTGGAGGCCCGACAGTCCAAATCAGCCCCAGCATTTT
CAWRPDSPNQPQHF
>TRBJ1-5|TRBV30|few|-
TGTGCCTGGGGAAGACGGGGCAATCAGCCCCAGCATTTT
CAWGRRGNQPQHF
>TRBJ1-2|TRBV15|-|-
TGTGCCACCAGCAGAGATTGGCGGGGGCCCCCTAACTATGGCTACACCTTC
CATSRDWRGPPNYGYTF
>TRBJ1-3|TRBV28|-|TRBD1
TGTGCCAGCAGTTCGGGACAGAGCTCTGGAAACACCATATATTTT
CASSSGQSSGNTIYF
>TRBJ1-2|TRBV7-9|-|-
TGTGCCAGCAGCTCGTCAGGGCCTACTAACTATGGCTACACCTTC
CASSSSGPTNYGYTF
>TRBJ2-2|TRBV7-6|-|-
TGTGCCAGCAGCTTATGGGAGGTGAACACCGGGGAGCTGTTTTTT
CASSLWEVNTGELFF
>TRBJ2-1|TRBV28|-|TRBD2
TGTGCCAGCAGTCCCGCAGCGGGACTCCCCCTCAATGAGCAGTTCTTC
CASSPAAGLPLNEQFF
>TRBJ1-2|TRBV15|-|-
TGTGCCACCAGCAGAGTAGGGGGGGCCTATGGCTACACCTTC
CATSRVGGAYGYTF
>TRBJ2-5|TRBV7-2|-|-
TGTGCCAGCAGCTTAGTGGCCTGGGGGCGACAGTTCCAGTACTTC
CASSLVAWGRQFQYF
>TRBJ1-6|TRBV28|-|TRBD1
TGTGCCAGCAGGGACAAGACAGGGGAGTCTTCACCCCTCCACTTT
CASRDKTGESSPLHF
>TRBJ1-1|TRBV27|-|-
TGTGCCAGCAGTTTATCGGTAGTGAACACTGAAGCTTTCTTT
CASSLSVVNTEAFF
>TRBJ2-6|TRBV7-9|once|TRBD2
TGTGCCAGCAGCGGACTAGGCTCTGGGGCCAACGTCCTGACTTTC
CASSGLGSGANVLTF
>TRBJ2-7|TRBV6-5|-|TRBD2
TGTGCCAGCAGTCCGAGGACTAGCTCCTACGAGCAGTACTTC
CASSPRTSSYEQYF
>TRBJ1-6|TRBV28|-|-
TGTGCCAGCAGTTTAGGGAGTTCACCCCTCCACTTT
CASSLGSSPLHF
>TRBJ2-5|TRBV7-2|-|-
TGTGCCAGCAGTCGCGACAGCCAAGAGACCCAGTACTTC
CASSRDSQETQYF
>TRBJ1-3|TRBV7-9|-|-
TGTGCCAGCAGCTTAGCTAGTCCCTCTGGAAACACCATATATTTT
CASSLASPSGNTIYF
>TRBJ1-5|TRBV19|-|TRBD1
TGTGCCAGTAGTCCGACGGGGGACAGAAGACAGCCCCAGCATTTT
CASSPTGDRRQPQHF
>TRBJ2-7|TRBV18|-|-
TGTGCCAGCTCACCAAGACAGAGTACCATCGTCTCCTACGAGCAGTACTTC
CASSPRQSTIVSYEQYF
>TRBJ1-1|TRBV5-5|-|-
TGTGCCAGCAGCCCGGATTGGGGGGTCCCCGCCGAAGCTTTCTTT
CASSPDWGVPAEAFF
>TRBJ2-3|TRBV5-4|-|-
TGTGCCAGCAGCCCCCGACTCACCGGAGATACGCAGTATTTT
CASSPRLTGDTQYF
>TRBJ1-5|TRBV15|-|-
TGTGCCACCAGCCCTGCGGGTGGCAATCAGCCCCAGCATTTT
CATSPAGGNQPQHF
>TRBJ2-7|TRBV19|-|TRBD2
TGTGCCAGTAGTCCCCAGGGACTAGCGGGATACGAGCAGTACTTC
CASSPQGLAGYEQYF
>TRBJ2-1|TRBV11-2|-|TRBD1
TGTGCCAGCAGCCCCGGGACAGGGTACAATGAGCAGTTCTTC
CASSPGTGYNEQFF
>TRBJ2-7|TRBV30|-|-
TGTGCCTGGAGTCTACCTCGTAGCGCCTCAAGCTCCTACGAGCAGTACTTC
CAWSLPRSASSSYEQYF
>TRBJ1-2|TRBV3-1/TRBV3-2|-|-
TGTGCCAGCAGCCATGCCGCCGGAGGCTATGGCTACACCTTC
CASSHAAGGYGYTF
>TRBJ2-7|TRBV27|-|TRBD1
TGTGCCAGCAGTTTGAAGGACAGGGGCTTCTACGAGCAGTACTTC
CASSLKDRGFYEQYF
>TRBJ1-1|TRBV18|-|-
TGTGCCAGCTCACCATTCCAGGGTAACACTGAAGCTTTCTTT
CASSPFQGNTEAFF
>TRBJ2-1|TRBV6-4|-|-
TGTGCCAGCAGTCCTGAGGGACACAGTTACAATGAGCAGTTCTTC
CASSPEGHSYNEQFF
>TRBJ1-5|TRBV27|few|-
TGTGCCAGCAGTCCTCTGGCCGGGACTCGTCAGCCCCAGCATTTT
CASSPLAGTRQPQHF
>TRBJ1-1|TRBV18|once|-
TGTGCCAGCTCAAGGGGAGGCTACACTGAAGCTTTCTTT
CASSRGGYTEAFF
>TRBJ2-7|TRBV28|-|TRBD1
TGTGCCAGCAGGCGAACAGGGACAGACCACACCGAGCAGTACTTC
CASRRTGTDHTEQYF
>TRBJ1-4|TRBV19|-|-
TGTGCCAGTAGTCGGGTACGAGCAACTAATGAAAAACTGTTTTTT
CASSRVRATNEKLFF
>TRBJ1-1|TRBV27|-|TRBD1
TGTGCCAGCAGAAAGAACCGACAGGGGGTTAGCACTGAAGCTTTCTTT
CASRKNRQGVSTEAFF
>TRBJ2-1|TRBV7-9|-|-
TGTGCCAGCAGCCTCGAGGGACTTCCCTACAATGAGCAGTTCTTC
CASSLEGLPYNEQFF
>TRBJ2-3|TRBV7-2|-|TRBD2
TGTGCCAGCAGCCCCCGGACTAGCGGGGGGATTAGAGGAGATACGCAGTATTTT
CASSPRTSGGIRGDTQYF
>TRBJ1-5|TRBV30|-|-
TGTGCCTGGAGTGTCGGCTGGCAGGGTCGGGATCAGCCCCAGCATTTT
CAWSVGWQGRDQPQHF
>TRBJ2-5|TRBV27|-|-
TGTGCCAGCAGTAGTACCTCGGGGAGGTGGGAGACCCAGTACTTC
CASSSTSGRWETQYF
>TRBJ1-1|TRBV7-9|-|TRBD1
TGTGCCAGCAGCCCTCACTTAATTGACAGGGACACTGAAGCTTTCTTT
CASSPHLIDRDTEAFF
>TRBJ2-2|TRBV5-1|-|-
TGCGCCAGCAGCCAACAGGGTCATAGCGGGGAGCTGTTTTTT
CASSQQGHSGELFF
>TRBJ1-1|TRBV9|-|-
TGTGCCAGCAGCGCTGTAGAGGGAGGTGAAGCTTTCTTT
CASSAVEGGEAFF
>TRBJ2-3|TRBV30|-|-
TGTGCCTGGAGTAGAGGGTTAACAGATACGCAGTATTTT
CAWSRGLTDTQYF
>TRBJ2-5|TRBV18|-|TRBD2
TGTGCCAGCTCACCAGTGACTAGCGTTCAAGAGACCCAGTACTTC
CASSPVTSVQETQYF
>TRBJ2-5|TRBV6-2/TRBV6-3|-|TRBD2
TGTGCCAGCAGTTACGAGCGGGGGGGCGCGGAGACCCAGTACTTC
CASSYERGGAETQYF
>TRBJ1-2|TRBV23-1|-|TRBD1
TGCGCCAGCAGTCAAATATTCCGGGACAGTAATTGTAACTATGGCTACACCTTC
CASSQIFRDSNCNYGYTF